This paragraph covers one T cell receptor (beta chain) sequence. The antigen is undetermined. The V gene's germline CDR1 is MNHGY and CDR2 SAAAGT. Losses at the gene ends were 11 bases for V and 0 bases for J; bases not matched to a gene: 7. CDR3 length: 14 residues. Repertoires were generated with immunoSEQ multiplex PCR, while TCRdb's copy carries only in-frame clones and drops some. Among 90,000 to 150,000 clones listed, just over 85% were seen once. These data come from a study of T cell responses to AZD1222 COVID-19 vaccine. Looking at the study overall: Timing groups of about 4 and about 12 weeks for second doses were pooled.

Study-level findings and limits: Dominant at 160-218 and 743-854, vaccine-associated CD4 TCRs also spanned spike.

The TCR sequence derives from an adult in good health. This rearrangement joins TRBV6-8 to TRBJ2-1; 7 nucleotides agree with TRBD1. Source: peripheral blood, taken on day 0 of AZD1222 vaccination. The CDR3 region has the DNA TGTGCCGGACAGGCGGAGTGCTCCTACAATGAGCAGTTCTTC. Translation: CAGQAECSYNEQFF.